Listed here are 18 T cell receptor beta chains from one sample, sequenced in a study of cytotoxic CD8 clonotypes in ibrutinib-treated CLL. The repertoire was sequenced with immunoSEQ multiplex PCR; TCRdb's copy has only in-frame clones and lacks some. The sample consists of around 150,000 clones, 81% of them appearing once. Sequenced material: PBMCs, taken after 12 months of ibrutinib treatment. The receptors come from a human donor with chronic lymphocytic leukemia.

J is TRBJ2-5 and V is TRBV7-7; TRBD1 agrees at 8 bases. CDR3 length: 15 amino acids. Per germline, CDR1 SSHAT and CDR2 FNYEAQ (reference sequence). V was clipped by 5 bases and J by 4 bases; unmatched bases: 9. The CDR3 DNA is TGTGCCAGCAGCGCTGGACAGGGTCGAGCAGAGACCCAGTACTTC. Translated, it gives CASSAGQGRAETQYF.

This chain links TRBV5-1 with TRBJ2-7; D not resolved. The CDR3 is 15 residues long. Trimming removed 0 bases from V and 6 bases from J, with 16 bases in between. Germline assignment: CDR1 SGHRS and CDR2 YFSETQ. DNA for the CDR3: TGCGCCAGCAGCTTGGTTTCCCTACCTTCATCCGAGCAGTACTTC. Its translation: CASSLVSLPSSEQYF.

The V call is TRBV11-1, the J call TRBJ1-4; 8 bases fit TRBD1. V trimming: 5 bases; J trimming: 8 bases; junction bases outside the gene matches: 4. This CDR3 is 13 amino acids long. Per germline, CDR1 SGHAT and CDR2 FQDESV (reference sequence). CDR3 DNA: TGTGCCAGCAGCCTGGGACAGGCCGAAAAACTGTTTTTT. The encoded protein is CASSLGQAEKLFF. Full variable domain (rest looked up from reference TRBV11-1 and TRBJ1-4): EAEVAQSPRYKITEKSQAVAFWCDPISGHATLYWYRQILGQGPELLVQFQDESVVDDSQLPKDRFSAERLKGVDSTLKIQPAELGDSAMYLCASSLGQAEKLFFGSGTQLSVL.

This rearrangement joins TRBV7-9 to TRBJ2-7; 8 bases fit TRBD2. Germline V gene sequence: CDR1 SEHNR, CDR2 FQNEAQ (reference sequence). The CDR3 is 16 residues long. Unmatched junction bases numbered 13, after V lost 7 bases and J lost 2 bases. The CDR3 coding sequence is TGTGCCAGCATGTCCATTGACTTAGCGGGGACCTACGAGCAGTACTTC. Translation: CASMSIDLAGTYEQYF. The whole variable domain, remainder taken from reference TRBV7-9 and TRBJ2-7, is DTGVSQNPRHKITKRGQNVTFRCDPISEHNRLYWYRQTLGQGPEFLTYFQNEAQLEKSRLLSDRFSAERPKGSFSTLEIQRTEQGDSAMYLCASMSIDLAGTYEQYFGPGTRLTVT.

The V and J genes are TRBV19 and TRBJ2-7, with TRBD1 matching over 7 bases. This CDR3 is 14 amino acids long. V was clipped by 2 bases and J by 1 base; unmatched bases: 2. Germline CDR1 and CDR2: LNHDA and SQIVND (reference sequence). The CDR3 is CASSIRDRSYEQYF. The CDR3 DNA is TGTGCCAGTAGTATAAGGGACAGATCCTACGAGCAGTACTTC. Variable domain in full (rest from reference TRBV19 and TRBJ2-7): DGGITQSPKYLFRKEGQNVTLSCEQNLNHDAMYWYRQDPGQGLRLIYYSQIVNDFQKGDIAEGYSVSREKKESFPLTVTSAQKNPTAFYLCASSIRDRSYEQYFGPGTRLTVT.

This chain links TRBV7-9 with TRBJ2-7; 11 bases are a match to TRBD2. CDR1 is SEHNR, CDR2 FQNEAQ, per germline (reference sequence). V lost 4 bases, J lost 6 bases, and 8 bases stayed unmatched. The CDR3 runs 15 residues. The CDR3 DNA follows: TGTGCCAGCAGCTCCGATAGCGGGAGGGCCCCCGAGCAGTACTTC. It specifies CASSSDSGRAPEQYF.

The V gene is TRBV7-3, the J gene TRBJ1-3, with D possibly being TRBD1 (6 bases). The CDR3 contains 16 residues. Trimming removed 5 bases from V and 0 bases from J, with 14 bases in between. Germline loops: CDR1 SGHTA, CDR2 FQGTGA. The CDR3 DNA reads TGTGCCAGCAGCCACTTCCCGGGGGCCTCTGGAAACACCATATATTTT. Protein: CASSHFPGASGNTIYF.

The CDR3 nucleotides read TGTGCCACCAGCAGTTATCTGGGGAACGAGCAGTACTTC. Its protein is CATSSYLGNEQYF. The J gene is TRBJ2-7, the V gene TRBV15; no clear D gene. There are 13 residues in the CDR3. Trimming pared 3 bases from V and 5 bases from J, leaving 11 bases between. Germline V gene lookup returns CDR1 LNHNV and CDR2 YYDKDF (reference sequence).

This chain uses TRBV28 with TRBJ1-6; 7 nucleotides line up with TRBD1. CDR3 length: 17 residues. Germline CDR1 and CDR2: MDHEN and SYDVKM. Trimming at V came to 4 bases and at J to 0 bases, leaving 6 bases not matched to a gene. CDR3 protein: CASSSPRDSSYNSPLHF. The CDR3 nucleotides read TGTGCCAGCAGTTCCCCCCGGGACAGCTCCTATAATTCACCCCTCCACTTT.

This clone was detected a few times. V and J are TRBV28 and TRBJ1-2; no reliable D call. Trimming left V 10 bases short and J 8 bases short, with 11 bases between. The CDR3 sequence is 10 residues long. CDR1 is MDHEN and CDR2 is SYDVKM in the germline V gene. Here the CDR3 reads CATKVIGYTF. The CDR3 DNA sequence: TGTGCCACCAAGGTTATCGGCTACACCTTC.

The CDR3 DNA sequence: TGTGCCAGCAGCTTGAGTTCGACTAGAGGCATTCAGTACTTC. This gives the protein CASSLSSTRGIQYF. V gene TRBV5-6 combines with J gene TRBJ2-4; possible D gene TRBD2, 6 bases. There are 14 residues in the CDR3. Germline V CDR1 and CDR2: SGHDT, YYEEEE. V lost 1 base and J 9 bases, leaving 14 bases between the germline ends.

V usage is TRBV25-1 and J usage is TRBJ2-7; 10 bases align to TRBD2. Per the germline V gene, CDR1 is MGHDK and CDR2 is SYGVNS. This CDR3 has 17 amino acids. V shed 5 bases and J 0 bases; nucleotides not matched to a gene: 10. The CDR3 region is CASSLLAGNPTSYEQYF. The CDR3 DNA reads as TGTGCCAGCAGTTTACTAGCGGGGAACCCAACCTCCTACGAGCAGTACTTC.

The chain couples TRBV9 to TRBJ2-7; 7 bases map to TRBD2. The trim removed 4 bases at V and 0 bases at J, leaving 16 bases unmatched. The CDR3 runs 18 residues. The germline V gene has CDR1 SGDLS and CDR2 YYNGEE. CDR3 sequence reads: CASSSQPYSGLSSYEQYF. DNA for the CDR3: TGTGCCAGCAGCTCCCAGCCCTATAGCGGGCTCAGCTCCTACGAGCAGTACTTC. Supplemented by reference TRBV9 and TRBJ2-7, the full variable domain reads DSGVTQTPKHLITATGQRVTLRCSPRSGDLSVYWYQQSLDQGLQFLIQYYNGEERAKGNILERFSAQQFPDLHSELNLSSLELGDSALYFCASSSQPYSGLSSYEQYFGPGTRLTVT.

The chain combines TRBV27 with TRBJ2-5; no firm D call. V was trimmed by 5 bases and J by 4 bases, leaving 2 bases between them. The CDR3 consists of 10 residues. Germline V lookup: CDR1 MNHEY, CDR2 SMNVEV (reference sequence). The CDR3 is CASSRETQYF. CDR3 coding DNA: TGTGCCAGCAGTAGAGAGACCCAGTACTTC.

V usage is TRBV7-2 and J usage is TRBJ2-5, with D possibly TRBD1 on 5 matching bases. Between the trimmed V and J ends, which lost 2 bases and 7 bases, there was a span of 14 bases. The CDR3 spans 14 residues. CDR1 and CDR2 (germline): SGHTA, FQGNSA. The CDR3 nucleotides read TGTGCCAGCAGCTTACAGGGATTGAAGGGGACCCAGTACTTC. It yields the protein CASSLQGLKGTQYF.

The gene calls are TRBV6-6 and TRBJ1-5, with 11 positions matching TRBD1. Trimming removed 6 bases from V and 6 bases from J; junction bases left unmatched: 4. The CDR3 is 14 amino acids. CDR1 and CDR2 (germline): MNHNY, SVGAGI (reference sequence). The CDR3 protein is CASSLGTGGQPQHF. Here the CDR3 DNA reads TGTGCCAGCAGCCTAGGGACAGGGGGTCAGCCCCAGCATTTT.

This clone was seen only a few times. The rearrangement links TRBV9 to TRBJ2-3, with 9 nucleotides matching TRBD2. Trimming took 5 bases from V and 0 from J; bases not matched to a gene: 7. The germline gives CDR1 SGDLS, CDR2 YYNGEE. CDR3 length: 16 amino acids. CDR3 nucleotides: TGTGCCAGCAGTCCGACTAGCGGAATAAGCACAGATACGCAGTATTTT. Amino acid sequence: CASSPTSGISTDTQYF.

The V call is TRBV6-1, the J call TRBJ2-7, with D uncertain. The CDR3 runs 12 residues. Trimming removed 8 bases from V and 6 bases from J, with 14 bases in between. Germline loops: CDR1 MNHNS, CDR2 SASEGT. The CDR3 coding sequence is TGTGCCAGCCACAACCCTGGGGTCGAGCAGTACTTC. It yields the protein CASHNPGVEQYF.